This T cell receptor beta chain emerged from a study of beta chain features in type 1 diabetes. On the study more broadly: Age, gender and cell yields were alike across patients and healthy donors.

Markers CD45RO/CCR7/CD25/CD127/CD95/CD27 served to sort CD4+ naive, central memory, regulatory and stem cell-like memory cells. The V end was cut by 6 bases, the J end by 8 bases, with 11 bases between. The CDR3 covers 13 residues. Germline CDR1 and CDR2: LGHNA and YNFKEQ. A few counts support this clone. Every isolated RNA sample was fully reverse transcribed, so sequencing captured expressed TCRB transcripts. TCRdb's table, derived via immunoSEQ multiplex PCR, lists solely in-frame clones and lacks some. The table lists some 270,000 clones, about 7.8% of them singletons. This TCR derives from a woman aged 18-35 years in good health. The chain is built from TRBV4-2 and TRBJ1-6; D call uncertain. The specimen was central memory CD4+ T cells from blood. CDR3 nucleotides: TGTGCCAGCAGGTCCAATTCTGATTCACCCCTCCACTTT. The encoded protein is CASRSNSDSPLHF.